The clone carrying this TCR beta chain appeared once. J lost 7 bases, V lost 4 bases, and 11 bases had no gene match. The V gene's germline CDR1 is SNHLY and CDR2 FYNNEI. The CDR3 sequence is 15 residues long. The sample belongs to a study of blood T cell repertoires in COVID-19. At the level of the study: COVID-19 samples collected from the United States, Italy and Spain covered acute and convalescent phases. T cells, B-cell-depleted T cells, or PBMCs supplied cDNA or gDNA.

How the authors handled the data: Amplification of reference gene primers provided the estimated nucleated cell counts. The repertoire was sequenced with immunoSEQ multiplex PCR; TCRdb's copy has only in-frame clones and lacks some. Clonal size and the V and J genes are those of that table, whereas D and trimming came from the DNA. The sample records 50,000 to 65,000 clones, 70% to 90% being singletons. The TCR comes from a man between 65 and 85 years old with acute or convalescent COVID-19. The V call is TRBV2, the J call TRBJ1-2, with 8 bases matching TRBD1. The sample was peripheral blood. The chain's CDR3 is CASSGDRGRESGYTF. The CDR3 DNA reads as TGTGCCAGCAGTGGAGACAGGGGCCGGGAGAGTGGCTACACCTTC.